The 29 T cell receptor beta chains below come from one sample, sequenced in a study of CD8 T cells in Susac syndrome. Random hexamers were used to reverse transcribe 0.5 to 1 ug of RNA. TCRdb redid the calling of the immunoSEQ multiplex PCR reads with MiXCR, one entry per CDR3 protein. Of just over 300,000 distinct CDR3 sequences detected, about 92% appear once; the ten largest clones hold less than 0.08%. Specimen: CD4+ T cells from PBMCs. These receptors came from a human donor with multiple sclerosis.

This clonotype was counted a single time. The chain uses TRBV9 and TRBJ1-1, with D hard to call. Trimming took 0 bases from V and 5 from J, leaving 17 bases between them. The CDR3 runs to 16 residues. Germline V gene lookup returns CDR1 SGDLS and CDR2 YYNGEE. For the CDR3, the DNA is TGTGCCAGCAGCGTAGAGTCCCAGGTCCTAGGAACTGAAGCTTTCTTT. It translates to CASSVESQVLGTEAFF.

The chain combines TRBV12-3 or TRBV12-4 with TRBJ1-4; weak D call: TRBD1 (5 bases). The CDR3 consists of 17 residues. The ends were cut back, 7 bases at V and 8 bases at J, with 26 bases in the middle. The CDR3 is CASTPGTLDRGREKLFF. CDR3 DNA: TGTGCCAGCACCCCTGGGACGTTAGATCGGGGTCGGGAAAAACTGTTTTTT.

In nucleotides, the CDR3 is TGCAGTGCCCTGACAGGGGGATTATACGAGCAGTACTTC. Protein sequence: CSALTGGLYEQYF. The V and J genes are TRBV20-1 and TRBJ2-7; 9 positions match TRBD1. With 6 bases clipped from V and 4 bases from J, the junction kept 7 bases outside the gene matches. The CDR3 has 13 residues. Germline loops: CDR1 DFQATT, CDR2 SNEGSKA (reference sequence).

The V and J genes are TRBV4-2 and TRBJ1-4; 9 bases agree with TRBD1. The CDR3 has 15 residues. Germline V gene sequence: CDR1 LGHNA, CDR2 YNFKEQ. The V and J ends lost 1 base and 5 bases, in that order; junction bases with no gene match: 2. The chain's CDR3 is CASSQAQGANEKLFF. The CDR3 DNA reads TGTGCCAGCAGCCAAGCACAGGGGGCGAATGAAAAACTGTTTTTT.

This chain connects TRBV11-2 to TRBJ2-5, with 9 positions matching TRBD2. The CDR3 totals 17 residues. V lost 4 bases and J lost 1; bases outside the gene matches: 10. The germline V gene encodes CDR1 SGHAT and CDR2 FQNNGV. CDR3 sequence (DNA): TGTGCCAGCAGCTCCACCACCCCTAGCGGGACCCAAGAGACCCAGTACTTC. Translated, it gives CASSSTTPSGTQETQYF.

The CDR3 sequence: CASSLSGQGEAYGYTF. CDR3 nucleotides: TGTGCCAGCAGCTTAAGTGGACAGGGCGAGGCCTATGGCTACACCTTC. The J gene is TRBJ1-2, the V gene TRBV7-2; 8 bases match TRBD1. Germline V gives CDR1 SGHTA, CDR2 FQGNSA. Trimming at V came to 2 bases and at J to 4 bases, leaving 9 bases not matched to a gene. The CDR3 loop spans 16 amino acids.

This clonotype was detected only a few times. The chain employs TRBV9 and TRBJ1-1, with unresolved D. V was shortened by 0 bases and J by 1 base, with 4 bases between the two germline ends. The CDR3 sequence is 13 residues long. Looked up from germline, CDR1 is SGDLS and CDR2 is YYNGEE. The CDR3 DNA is TGTGCCAGCAGCGTAGCCGCGAACACTGAAGCTTTCTTT. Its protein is CASSVAANTEAFF.

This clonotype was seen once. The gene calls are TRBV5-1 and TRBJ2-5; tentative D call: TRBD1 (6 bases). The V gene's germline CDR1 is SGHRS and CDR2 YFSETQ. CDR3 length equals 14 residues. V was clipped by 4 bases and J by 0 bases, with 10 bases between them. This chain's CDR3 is CASSIQGHQETQYF. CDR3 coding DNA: TGCGCCAGCAGCATACAGGGCCACCAAGAGACCCAGTACTTC.

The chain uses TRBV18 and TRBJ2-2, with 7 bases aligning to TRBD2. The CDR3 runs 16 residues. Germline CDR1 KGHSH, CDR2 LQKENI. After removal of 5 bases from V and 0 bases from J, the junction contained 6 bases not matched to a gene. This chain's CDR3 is CASSWSGGTNTGELFF. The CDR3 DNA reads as TGTGCCAGCTCATGGTCCGGGGGGACGAACACCGGGGAGCTGTTTTTT.

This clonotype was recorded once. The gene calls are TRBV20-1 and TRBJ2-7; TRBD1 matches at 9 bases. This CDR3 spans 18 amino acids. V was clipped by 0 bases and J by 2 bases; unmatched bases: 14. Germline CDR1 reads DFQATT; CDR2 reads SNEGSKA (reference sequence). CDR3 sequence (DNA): TGCAGTGCTAGAGATAATAGGCTGCCTACAGGGGGCACCTACGAGCAGTACTTC. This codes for CSARDNRLPTGGTYEQYF.

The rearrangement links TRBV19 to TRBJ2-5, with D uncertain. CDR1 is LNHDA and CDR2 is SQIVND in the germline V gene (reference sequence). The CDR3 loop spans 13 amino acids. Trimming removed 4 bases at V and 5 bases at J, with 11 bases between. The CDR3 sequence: CASSTYGSETQYF. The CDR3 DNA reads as TGTGCCAGTAGTACCTATGGCAGCGAGACCCAGTACTTC.

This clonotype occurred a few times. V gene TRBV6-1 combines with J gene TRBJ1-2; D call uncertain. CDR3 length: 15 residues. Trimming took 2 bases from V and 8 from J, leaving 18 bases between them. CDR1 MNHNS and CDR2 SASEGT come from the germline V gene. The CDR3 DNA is TGTGCCAGCAGTGAACACTTCGGGTCGATCGAGGGCTACACCTTC. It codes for CASSEHFGSIEGYTF.

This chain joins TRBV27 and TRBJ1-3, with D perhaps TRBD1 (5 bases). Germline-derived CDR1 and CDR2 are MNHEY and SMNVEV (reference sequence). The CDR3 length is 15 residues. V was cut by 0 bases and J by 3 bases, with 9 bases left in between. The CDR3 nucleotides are TGTGCCAGCAGTTTATCTGGAGGGGTTGGAAACACCATATATTTT. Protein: CASSLSGGVGNTIYF.

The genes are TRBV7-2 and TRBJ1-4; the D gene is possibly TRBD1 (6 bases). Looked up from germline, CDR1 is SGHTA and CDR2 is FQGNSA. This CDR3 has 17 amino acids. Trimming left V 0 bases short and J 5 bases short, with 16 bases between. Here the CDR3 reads CASSLAPGGLSNEKLFF. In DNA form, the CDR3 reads TGTGCCAGCAGCTTAGCCCCCGGGGGGCTCTCAAATGAAAAACTGTTTTTT.

The CDR3 DNA follows: TGTGCCTGGAAAGCCGGGACAGCGAATAACTATGGCTACACCTTC. It is translated as CAWKAGTANNYGYTF. The rearrangement links TRBV30 to TRBJ1-2, with 7 bases lining up with TRBD1. V trimming: 4 bases; J trimming: 1 base; junction bases outside the gene matches: 9. Germline CDR1 GTSNPN, CDR2 SVGIG (reference sequence). This CDR3 contains 15 residues. Looking up the rest from reference TRBV30 and TRBJ1-2 gives the full variable domain: SQTIHQWPATLVQPVGSPLSLECTVEGTSNPNLYWYRQAAGRGLQLLFYSVGIGQISSEVPQNLSASRPQDRQFILSSKKLLLSDSGFYLCAWKAGTANNYGYTFGSGTRLTVV.

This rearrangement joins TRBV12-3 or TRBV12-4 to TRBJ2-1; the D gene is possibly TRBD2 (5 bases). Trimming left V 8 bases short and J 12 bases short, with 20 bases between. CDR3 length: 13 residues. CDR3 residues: CASRGPYTQPQFF. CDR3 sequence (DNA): TGTGCCAGCCGAGGGCCTTATACCCAACCGCAGTTCTTC.

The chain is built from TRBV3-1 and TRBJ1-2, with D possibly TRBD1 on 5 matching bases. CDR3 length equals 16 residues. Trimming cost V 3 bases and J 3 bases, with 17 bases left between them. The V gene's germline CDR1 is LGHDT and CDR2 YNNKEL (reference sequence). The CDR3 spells CASSQSRVRAHYGYTF. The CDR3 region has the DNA TGTGCCAGCAGCCAGTCTCGAGTCAGGGCCCACTATGGCTACACCTTC. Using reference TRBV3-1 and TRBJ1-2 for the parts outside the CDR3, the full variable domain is DTAVSQTPKYLVTQMGNDKSIKCEQNLGHDTMYWYKQDSKKFLKIMFSYNNKELIINETVPNRFSPKSPDKAHLNLHINSLELGDSAVYFCASSQSRVRAHYGYTFGSGTRLTVV.

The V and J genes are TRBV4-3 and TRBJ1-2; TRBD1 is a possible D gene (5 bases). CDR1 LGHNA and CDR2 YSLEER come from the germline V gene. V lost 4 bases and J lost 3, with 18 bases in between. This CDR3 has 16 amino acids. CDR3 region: CASSPGGREGHYGYTF. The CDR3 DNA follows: TGCGCCAGCAGCCCTGGCGGCAGGGAGGGCCACTATGGCTACACCTTC.

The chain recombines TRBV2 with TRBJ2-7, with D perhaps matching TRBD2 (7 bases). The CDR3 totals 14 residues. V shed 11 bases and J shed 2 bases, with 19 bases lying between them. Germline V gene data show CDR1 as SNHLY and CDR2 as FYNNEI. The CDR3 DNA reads TGTGCCGGGGGGGGCGCCCGCGGAACCTACGAGCAGTACTTC. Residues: CAGGGARGTYEQYF.

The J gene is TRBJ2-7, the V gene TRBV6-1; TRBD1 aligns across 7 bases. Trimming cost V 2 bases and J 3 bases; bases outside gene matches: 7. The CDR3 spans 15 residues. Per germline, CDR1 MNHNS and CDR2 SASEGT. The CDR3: CASSEPNRGRYEQYF. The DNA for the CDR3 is TGTGCCAGCAGTGAACCAAACAGGGGTCGCTACGAGCAGTACTTC.

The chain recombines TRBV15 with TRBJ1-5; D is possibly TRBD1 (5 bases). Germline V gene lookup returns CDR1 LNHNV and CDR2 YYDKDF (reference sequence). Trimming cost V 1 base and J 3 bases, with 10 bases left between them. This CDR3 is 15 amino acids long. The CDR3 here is CATSRGAGPNQPQHF. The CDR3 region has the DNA TGTGCCACCAGCAGAGGCGCAGGGCCCAATCAGCCCCAGCATTTT.

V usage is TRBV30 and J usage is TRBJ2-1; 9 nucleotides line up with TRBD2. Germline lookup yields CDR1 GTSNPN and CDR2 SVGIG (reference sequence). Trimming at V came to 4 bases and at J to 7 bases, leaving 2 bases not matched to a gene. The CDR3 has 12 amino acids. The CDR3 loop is CAWTSGKNEQFF. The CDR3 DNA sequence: TGTGCCTGGACTAGCGGGAAGAATGAGCAGTTCTTC.

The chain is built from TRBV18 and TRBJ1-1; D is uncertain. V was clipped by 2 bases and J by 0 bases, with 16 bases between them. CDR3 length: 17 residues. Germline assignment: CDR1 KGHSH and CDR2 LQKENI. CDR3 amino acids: CASSPYAGSLMNTEAFF. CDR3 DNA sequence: TGTGCCAGCTCACCATATGCTGGGAGCCTCATGAACACTGAAGCTTTCTTT.

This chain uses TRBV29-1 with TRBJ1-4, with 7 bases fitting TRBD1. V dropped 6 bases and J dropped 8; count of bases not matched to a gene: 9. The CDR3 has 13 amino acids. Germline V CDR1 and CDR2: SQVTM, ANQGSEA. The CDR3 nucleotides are TGCAGCGTGAACAGGGGTAGTGGCGAAAAACTGTTTTTT. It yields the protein CSVNRGSGEKLFF.

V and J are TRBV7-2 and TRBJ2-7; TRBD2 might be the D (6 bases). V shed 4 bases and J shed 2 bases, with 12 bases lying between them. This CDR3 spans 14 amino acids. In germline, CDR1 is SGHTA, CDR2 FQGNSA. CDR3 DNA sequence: TGTGCCAGCAGCTCTACATGGAGGGCCTACGAGCAGTACTTC. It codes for CASSSTWRAYEQYF.

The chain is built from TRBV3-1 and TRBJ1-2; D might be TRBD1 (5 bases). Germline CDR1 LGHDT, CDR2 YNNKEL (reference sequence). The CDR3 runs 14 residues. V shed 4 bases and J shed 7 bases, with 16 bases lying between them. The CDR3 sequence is CASSRNAGTAGYTF. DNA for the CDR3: TGTGCCAGCAGCCGAAACGCCGGGACGGCTGGCTACACCTTC.

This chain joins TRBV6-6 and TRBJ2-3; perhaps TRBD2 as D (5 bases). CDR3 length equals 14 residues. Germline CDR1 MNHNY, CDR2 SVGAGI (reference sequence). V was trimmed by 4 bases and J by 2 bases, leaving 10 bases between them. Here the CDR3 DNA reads TGTGCCAGCAGTTCTCGGGGAGACACAGATACGCAGTATTTT. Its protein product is CASSSRGDTDTQYF.

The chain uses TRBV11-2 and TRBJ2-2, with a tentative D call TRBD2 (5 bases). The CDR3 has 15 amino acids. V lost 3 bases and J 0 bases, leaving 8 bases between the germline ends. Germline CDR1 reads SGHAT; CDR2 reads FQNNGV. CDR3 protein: CASSFRGSNTGELFF. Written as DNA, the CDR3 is TGTGCCAGCAGCTTCCGAGGGTCGAACACCGGGGAGCTGTTTTTT.

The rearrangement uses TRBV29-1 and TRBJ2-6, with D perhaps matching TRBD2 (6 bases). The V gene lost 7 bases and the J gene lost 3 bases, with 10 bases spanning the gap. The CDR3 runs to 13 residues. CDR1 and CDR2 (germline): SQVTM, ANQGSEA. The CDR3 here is CSAGSNGANVLTF. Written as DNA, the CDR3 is TGCAGCGCCGGGAGTAATGGGGCCAACGTCCTGACTTTC.